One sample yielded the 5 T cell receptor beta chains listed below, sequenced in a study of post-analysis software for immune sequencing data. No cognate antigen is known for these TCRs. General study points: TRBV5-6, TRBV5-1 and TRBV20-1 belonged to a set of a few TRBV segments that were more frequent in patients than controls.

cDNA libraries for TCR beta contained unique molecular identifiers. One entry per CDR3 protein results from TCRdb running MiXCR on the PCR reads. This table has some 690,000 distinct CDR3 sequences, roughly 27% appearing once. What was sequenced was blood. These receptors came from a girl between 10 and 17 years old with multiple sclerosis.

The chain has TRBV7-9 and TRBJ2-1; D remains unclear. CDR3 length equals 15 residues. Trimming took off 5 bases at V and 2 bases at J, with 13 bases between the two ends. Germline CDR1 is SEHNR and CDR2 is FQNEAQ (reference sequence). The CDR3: CASSPNFDPYNEQFF. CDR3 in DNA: TGTGCCAGCAGCCCGAACTTCGACCCCTACAATGAGCAGTTCTTC.

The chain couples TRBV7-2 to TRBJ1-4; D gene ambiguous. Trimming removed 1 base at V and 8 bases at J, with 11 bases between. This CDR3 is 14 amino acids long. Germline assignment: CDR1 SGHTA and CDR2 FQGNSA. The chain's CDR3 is CASSLDAGTEKLFF. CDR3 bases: TGTGCCAGCAGCTTAGATGCAGGAACGGAAAAACTGTTTTTT.

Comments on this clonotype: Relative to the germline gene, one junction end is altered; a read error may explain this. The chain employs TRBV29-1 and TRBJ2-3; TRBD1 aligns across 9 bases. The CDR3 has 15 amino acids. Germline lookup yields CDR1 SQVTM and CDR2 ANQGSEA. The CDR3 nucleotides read TGCAGTGTTGAAAGGACAGGGGAGCGGGCAGATACGCAGTATTTT. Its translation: CSVERTGERADTQYF.

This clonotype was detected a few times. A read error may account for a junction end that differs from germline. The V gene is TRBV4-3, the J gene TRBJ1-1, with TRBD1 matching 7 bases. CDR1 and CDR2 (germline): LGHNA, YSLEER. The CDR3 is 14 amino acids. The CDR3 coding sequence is TGTGCCAGCAGTCAAGACAGGGCGAACACTGAAGCTTTCTTT. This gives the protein CASSQDRANTEAFF.

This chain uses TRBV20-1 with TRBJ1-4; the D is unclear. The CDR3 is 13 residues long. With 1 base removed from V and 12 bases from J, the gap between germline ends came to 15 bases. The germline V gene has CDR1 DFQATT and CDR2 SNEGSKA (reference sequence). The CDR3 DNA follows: TGCAGTGCTAGAGTCCCCAGTTGGCAGGAACTGTTTTTT. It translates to CSARVPSWQELFF.